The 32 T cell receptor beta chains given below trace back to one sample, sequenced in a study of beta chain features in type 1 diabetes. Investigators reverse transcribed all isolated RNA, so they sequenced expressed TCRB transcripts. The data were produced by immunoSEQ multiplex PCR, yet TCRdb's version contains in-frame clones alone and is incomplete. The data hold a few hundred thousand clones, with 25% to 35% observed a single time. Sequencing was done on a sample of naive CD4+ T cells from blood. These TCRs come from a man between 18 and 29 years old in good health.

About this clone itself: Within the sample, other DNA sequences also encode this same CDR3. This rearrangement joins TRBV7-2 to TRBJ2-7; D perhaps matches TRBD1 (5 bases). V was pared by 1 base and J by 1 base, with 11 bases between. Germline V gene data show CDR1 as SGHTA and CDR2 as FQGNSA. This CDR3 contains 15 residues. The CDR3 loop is CASSLVGRGSYEQYF. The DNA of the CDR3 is TGTGCCAGCAGCTTAGTGGGAAGGGGATCCTACGAGCAGTACTTC.

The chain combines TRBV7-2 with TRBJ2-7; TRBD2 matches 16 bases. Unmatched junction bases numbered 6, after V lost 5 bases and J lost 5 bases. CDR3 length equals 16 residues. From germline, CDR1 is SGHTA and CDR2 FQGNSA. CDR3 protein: CASSPQGLAGGDEQYF. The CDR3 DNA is TGTGCCAGCAGCCCCCAGGGACTAGCGGGAGGGGACGAGCAGTACTTC.

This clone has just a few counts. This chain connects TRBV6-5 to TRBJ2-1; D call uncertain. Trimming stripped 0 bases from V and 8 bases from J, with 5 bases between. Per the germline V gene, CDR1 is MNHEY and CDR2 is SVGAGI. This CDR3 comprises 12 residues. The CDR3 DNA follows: TGTGCCAGCAGTTACTCTAGGGATGAGCAGTTCTTC. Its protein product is CASSYSRDEQFF.

CDR3 in DNA: TGTGCCAGCACCCTGGGTACAGATACGCAGTATTTT. Residues: CASTLGTDTQYF. V usage is TRBV28 and J usage is TRBJ2-3; D is ambiguous. Germline V gene data show CDR1 as MDHEN and CDR2 as SYDVKM. The CDR3 sequence is 12 residues long. V lost 7 bases and J 3 bases, leaving 8 bases between the germline ends.

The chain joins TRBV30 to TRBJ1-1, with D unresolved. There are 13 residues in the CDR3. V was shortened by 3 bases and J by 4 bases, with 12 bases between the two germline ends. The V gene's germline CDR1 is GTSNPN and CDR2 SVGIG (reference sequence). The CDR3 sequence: CAWSQDLFTEAFF. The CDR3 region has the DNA TGTGCCTGGAGCCAGGATCTTTTCACTGAAGCTTTCTTT. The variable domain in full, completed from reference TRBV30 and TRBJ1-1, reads SQTIHQWPATLVQPVGSPLSLECTVEGTSNPNLYWYRQAAGRGLQLLFYSVGIGQISSEVPQNLSASRPQDRQFILSSKKLLLSDSGFYLCAWSQDLFTEAFFGQGTRLTVV.

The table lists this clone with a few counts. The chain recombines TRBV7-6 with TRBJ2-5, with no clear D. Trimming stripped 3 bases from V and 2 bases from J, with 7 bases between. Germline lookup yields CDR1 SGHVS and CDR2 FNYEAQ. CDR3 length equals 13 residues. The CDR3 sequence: CASSLSYQETQYF. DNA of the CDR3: TGTGCCAGCAGCTTGTCTTATCAAGAGACCCAGTACTTC.

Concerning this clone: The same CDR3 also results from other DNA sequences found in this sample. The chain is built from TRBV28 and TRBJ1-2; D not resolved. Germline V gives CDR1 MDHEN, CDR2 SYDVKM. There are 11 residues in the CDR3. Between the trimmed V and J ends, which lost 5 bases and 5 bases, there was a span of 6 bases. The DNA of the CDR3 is TGTGCCAGCAGTCCTAGTTATGGCTACACCTTC. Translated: CASSPSYGYTF.

The CDR3 DNA is TGTGCCAGCCGTGTTAGCGGCTCCTACGAGCAGTACTTC. It specifies CASRVSGSYEQYF. V usage is TRBV7-9 and J usage is TRBJ2-7, with D possibly matching TRBD2 (6 bases). Trimming took 8 bases from V and 0 from J, leaving 11 bases between them. Germline V gives CDR1 SEHNR, CDR2 FQNEAQ (reference sequence). CDR3 size: 13 residues.

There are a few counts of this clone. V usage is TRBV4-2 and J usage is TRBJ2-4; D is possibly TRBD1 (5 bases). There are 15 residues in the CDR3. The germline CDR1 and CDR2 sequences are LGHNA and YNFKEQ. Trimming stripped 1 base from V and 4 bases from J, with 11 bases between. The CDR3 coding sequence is TGTGCCAGCAGCCAAGTAGGCAGGGAAAAAAACATTCAGTACTTC. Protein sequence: CASSQVGREKNIQYF.

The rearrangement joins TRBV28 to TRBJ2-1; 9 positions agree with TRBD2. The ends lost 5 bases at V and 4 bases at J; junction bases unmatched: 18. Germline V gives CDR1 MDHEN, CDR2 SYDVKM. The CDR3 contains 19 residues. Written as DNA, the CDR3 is TGTGCCAGCAGTATATTGGGGGGACTAGCCCAACAATCGTACAATGAGCAGTTCTTC. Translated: CASSILGGLAQQSYNEQFF.

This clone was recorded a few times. The CDR3 bases are TGTGCCAGCAGATCTGGAAACACCATATATTTT. Translating it yields CASRSGNTIYF. The J gene is TRBJ1-3, the V gene TRBV6-5; D remains ambiguous. The CDR3 runs to 11 residues. V was shortened by 6 bases and J by 1 base, with 1 base between the two germline ends. The germline V gene encodes CDR1 MNHEY and CDR2 SVGAGI.

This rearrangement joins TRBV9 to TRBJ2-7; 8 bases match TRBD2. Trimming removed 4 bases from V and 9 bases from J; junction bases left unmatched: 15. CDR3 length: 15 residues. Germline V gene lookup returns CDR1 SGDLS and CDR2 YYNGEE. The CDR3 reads CASSPRIAGTTRQYF. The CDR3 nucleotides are TGTGCCAGCAGCCCCCGTATAGCGGGGACTACGAGGCAGTACTTC.

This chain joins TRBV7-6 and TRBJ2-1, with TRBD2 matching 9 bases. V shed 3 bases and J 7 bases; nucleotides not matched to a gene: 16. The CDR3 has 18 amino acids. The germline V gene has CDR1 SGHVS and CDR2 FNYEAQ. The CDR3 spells CASSLGLREGQGVNEQFF. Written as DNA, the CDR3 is TGTGCCAGCAGCTTGGGTCTGCGGGAGGGCCAAGGGGTAAATGAGCAGTTCTTC.

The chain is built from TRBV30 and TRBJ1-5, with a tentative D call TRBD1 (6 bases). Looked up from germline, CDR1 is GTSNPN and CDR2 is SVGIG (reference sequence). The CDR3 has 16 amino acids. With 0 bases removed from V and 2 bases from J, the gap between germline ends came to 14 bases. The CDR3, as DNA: TGTGCCTGGAGTGTACCCGGGGGCGCTGGCAATCAGCCCCAGCATTTT. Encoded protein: CAWSVPGGAGNQPQHF.

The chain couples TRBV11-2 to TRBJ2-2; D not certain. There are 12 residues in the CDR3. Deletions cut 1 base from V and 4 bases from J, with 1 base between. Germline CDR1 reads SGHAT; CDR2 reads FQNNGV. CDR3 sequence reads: CASSLATGELFF. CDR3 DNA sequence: TGTGCCAGCAGCTTAGCCACCGGGGAGCTGTTTTTT.

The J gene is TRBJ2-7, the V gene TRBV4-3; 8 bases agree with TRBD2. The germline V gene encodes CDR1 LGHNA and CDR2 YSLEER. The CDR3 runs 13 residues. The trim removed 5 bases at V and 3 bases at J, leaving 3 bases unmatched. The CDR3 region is CASSRAGDYEQYF. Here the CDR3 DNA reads TGCGCCAGCAGCAGAGCGGGGGACTACGAGCAGTACTTC.

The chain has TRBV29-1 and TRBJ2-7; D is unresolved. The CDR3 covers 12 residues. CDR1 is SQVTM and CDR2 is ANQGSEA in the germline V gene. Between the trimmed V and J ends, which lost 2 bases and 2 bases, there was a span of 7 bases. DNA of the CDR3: TGCAGCGTTGAAACGGGCGCCTACGAGCAGTACTTC. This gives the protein CSVETGAYEQYF.

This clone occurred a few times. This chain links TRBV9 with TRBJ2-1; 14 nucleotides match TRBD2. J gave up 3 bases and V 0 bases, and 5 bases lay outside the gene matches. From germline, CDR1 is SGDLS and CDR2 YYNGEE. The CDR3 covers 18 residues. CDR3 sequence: CASSVGTSGRTGYNEQFF. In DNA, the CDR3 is TGTGCCAGCAGCGTAGGGACTAGCGGGAGGACAGGCTACAATGAGCAGTTCTTC.

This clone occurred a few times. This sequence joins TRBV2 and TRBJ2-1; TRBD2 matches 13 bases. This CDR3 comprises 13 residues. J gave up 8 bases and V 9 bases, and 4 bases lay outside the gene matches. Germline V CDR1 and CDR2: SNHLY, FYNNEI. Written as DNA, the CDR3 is TGTGCCAGAAGGACTAGCGGGAGTGATGAGCAGTTCTTC. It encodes CARRTSGSDEQFF.

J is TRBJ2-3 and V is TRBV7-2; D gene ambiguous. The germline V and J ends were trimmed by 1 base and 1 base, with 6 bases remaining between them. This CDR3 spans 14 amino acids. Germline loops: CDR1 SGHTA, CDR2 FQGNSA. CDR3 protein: CASSLDGGTDTQYF. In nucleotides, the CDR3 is TGTGCCAGCAGCTTAGATGGGGGCACAGATACGCAGTATTTT.

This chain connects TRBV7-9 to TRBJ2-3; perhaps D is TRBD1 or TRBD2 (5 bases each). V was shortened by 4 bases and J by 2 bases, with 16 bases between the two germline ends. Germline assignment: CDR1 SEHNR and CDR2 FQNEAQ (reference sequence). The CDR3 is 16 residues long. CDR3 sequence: CASSSTLGVFTDTQYF. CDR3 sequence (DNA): TGTGCCAGCAGCTCAACCCTGGGGGTATTCACAGATACGCAGTATTTT. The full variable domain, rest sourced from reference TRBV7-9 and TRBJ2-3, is DTGVSQNPRHKITKRGQNVTFRCDPISEHNRLYWYRQTLGQGPEFLTYFQNEAQLEKSRLLSDRFSAERPKGSFSTLEIQRTEQGDSAMYLCASSSTLGVFTDTQYFGPGTRLTVL.

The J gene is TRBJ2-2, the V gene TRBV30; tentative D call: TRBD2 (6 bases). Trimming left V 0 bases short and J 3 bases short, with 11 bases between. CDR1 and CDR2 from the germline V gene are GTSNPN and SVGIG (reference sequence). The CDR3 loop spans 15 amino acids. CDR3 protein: CAWSVGSGDTGELFF. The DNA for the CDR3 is TGTGCCTGGAGTGTTGGTAGCGGTGACACCGGGGAGCTGTTTTTT.

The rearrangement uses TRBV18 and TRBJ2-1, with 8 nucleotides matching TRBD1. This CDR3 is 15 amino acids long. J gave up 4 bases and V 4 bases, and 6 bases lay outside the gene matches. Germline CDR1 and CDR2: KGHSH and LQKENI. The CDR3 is CASSLQGAGYNEQFF. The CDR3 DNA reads TGTGCCAGCTCACTTCAGGGGGCTGGATACAATGAGCAGTTCTTC.

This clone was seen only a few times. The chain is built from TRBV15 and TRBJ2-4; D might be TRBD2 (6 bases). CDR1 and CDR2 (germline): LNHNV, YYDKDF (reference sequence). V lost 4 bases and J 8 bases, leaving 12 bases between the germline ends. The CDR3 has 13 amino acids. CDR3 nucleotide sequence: TGTGCCACCAGCATCACCAGGAGGGACATTCAGTACTTC. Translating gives CATSITRRDIQYF. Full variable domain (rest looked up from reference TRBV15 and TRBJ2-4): DAMVIQNPRYQVTQFGKPVTLSCSQTLNHNVMYWYQQKSSQAPKLLFHYYDKDFNNEADTPDNFQSRRPNTSFCFLDIRSPGLGDTAMYLCATSITRRDIQYFGAGTRLSVL.

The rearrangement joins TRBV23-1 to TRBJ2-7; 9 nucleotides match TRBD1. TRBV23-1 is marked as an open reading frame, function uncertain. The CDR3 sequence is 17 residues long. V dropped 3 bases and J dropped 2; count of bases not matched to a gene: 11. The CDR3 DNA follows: TGCGCCAGCAGTCATATAATACGGACAGGGGAGCCCTACGAGCAGTACTTC. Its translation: CASSHIIRTGEPYEQYF.

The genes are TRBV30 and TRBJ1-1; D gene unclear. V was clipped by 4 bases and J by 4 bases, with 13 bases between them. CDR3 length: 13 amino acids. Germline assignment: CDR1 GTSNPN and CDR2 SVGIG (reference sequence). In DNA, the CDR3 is TGTGCCTGGACACCCGGCACCAGCACTGAAGCTTTCTTT. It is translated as CAWTPGTSTEAFF.

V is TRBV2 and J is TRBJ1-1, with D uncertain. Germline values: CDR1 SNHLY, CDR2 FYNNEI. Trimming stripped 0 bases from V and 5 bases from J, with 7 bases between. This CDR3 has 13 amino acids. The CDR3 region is CASSEAIWTEAFF. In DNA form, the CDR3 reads TGTGCCAGCAGTGAAGCCATATGGACTGAAGCTTTCTTT.

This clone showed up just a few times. The CDR3 sequence is CAWSAWYGGGEDHFSYNEQFF. The CDR3 coding sequence is TGTGCCTGGAGTGCCTGGTACGGCGGGGGAGAAGATCACTTCTCCTACAATGAGCAGTTCTTC. The chain recombines TRBV30 with TRBJ2-1; TRBD2 agrees at 7 bases. Per germline, CDR1 GTSNPN and CDR2 SVGIG (reference sequence). V trimming: 1 base; J trimming: 0 bases; junction bases outside the gene matches: 21. The CDR3 is 21 residues long.

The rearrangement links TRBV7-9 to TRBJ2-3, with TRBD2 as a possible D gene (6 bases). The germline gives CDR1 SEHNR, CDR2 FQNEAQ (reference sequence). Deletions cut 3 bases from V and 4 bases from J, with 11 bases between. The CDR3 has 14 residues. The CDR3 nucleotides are TGTGCCAGCAGCTTGCGGGACGGACCAGATACGCAGTATTTT. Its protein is CASSLRDGPDTQYF.

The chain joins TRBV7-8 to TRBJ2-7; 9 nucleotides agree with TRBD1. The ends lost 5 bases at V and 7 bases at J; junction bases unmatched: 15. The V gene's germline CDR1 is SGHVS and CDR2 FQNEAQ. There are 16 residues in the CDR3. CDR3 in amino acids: CASSRRRTGALREQYF. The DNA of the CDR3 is TGTGCCAGCAGCAGACGTAGGACAGGGGCACTTCGGGAGCAGTACTTC.

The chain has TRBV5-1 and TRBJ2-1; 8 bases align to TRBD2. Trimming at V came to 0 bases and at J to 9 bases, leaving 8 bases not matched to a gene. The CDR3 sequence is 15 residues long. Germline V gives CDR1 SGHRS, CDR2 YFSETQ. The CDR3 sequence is CASSLVAGTEGEQFF. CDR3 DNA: TGCGCCAGCAGCTTGGTAGCGGGAACGGAGGGTGAGCAGTTCTTC. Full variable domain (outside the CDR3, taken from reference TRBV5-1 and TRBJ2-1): KAGVTQTPRYLIKTRGQQVTLSCSPISGHRSVSWYQQTPGQGLQFLFEYFSETQRNKGNFPGRFSGRQFSNSRSEMNVSTLELGDSALYLCASSLVAGTEGEQFFGPGTRLTVL.

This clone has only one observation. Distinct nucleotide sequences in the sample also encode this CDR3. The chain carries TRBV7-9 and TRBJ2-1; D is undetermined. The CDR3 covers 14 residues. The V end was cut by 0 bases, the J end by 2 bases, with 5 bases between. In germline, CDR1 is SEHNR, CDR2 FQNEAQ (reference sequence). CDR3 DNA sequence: TGTGCCAGCAGCTTAGCGGGTGCCTACAATGAGCAGTTCTTC. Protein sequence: CASSLAGAYNEQFF.